The 13 T cell receptor beta chains below come from one sample, sequenced in a study of T cells in Graves' hyperthyroidism and ophthalmopathy. The TCR beta CDR3 regions underwent amplification using RNA transcripts as the source. HTBI primers drove first-round RT-PCR of the TCR CDR3. Each CDR3 protein is one row after TCRdb ran MiXCR on the multiplex PCR reads. Of hundreds of thousands of distinct CDR3 sequences in the sample, 40% to 55% were seen once. Sequenced: peripheral blood or thyroid tissue (not recorded which). These receptors all come from an adult man with Graves' disease, either hyperthyroidism or ophthalmopathy (not recorded which).

A remark on this clonotype: A much larger clone differs from this one at a single base, so this may be a read error. The J gene is TRBJ2-5, the V gene TRBV24-1; D tentatively fits TRBD1 or TRBD2 (5 bases each). The CDR3 consists of 13 residues. CDR1 is KGHDR and CDR2 is SFDVKD in the germline V gene. Trimming cost V 7 bases and J 4 bases, with 12 bases left between them. The CDR3 region has the DNA TGTGCCACCAGGGGGGAGATGCGAGAGACCCAGTACTTC. It specifies CATRGEMRETQYF.

This clonotype has ten or more counts. The chain couples TRBV7-9 to TRBJ1-4, with D unresolved. Trimming cost V 3 bases and J 5 bases, with 10 bases left between them. Germline CDR1 is SEHNR and CDR2 is FQNEAQ (reference sequence). The CDR3 spans 14 residues. Here the CDR3 reads CASSLSGVNEKLFF. DNA for the CDR3: TGTGCCAGCAGCTTGTCTGGGGTAAATGAAAAACTGTTTTTT.

The chain is built from TRBV15 and TRBJ1-5; TRBD1 might be the D (5 bases). V lost 1 base to trimming and J lost 2 bases, with 6 bases between them. The CDR3 is 14 residues long. The germline CDR1 and CDR2 sequences are LNHNV and YYDKDF (reference sequence). The CDR3, as DNA: TGTGCCACCAGCAGAGCCAGGGGCAATCAGCCCCAGCATTTT. Protein sequence: CATSRARGNQPQHF.

This clonotype was picked up many times. The chain links TRBV29-1 to TRBJ1-2, with 9 bases fitting TRBD1. Trimming took 7 bases from V and 2 from J; bases not matched to a gene: 5. CDR1 and CDR2 (germline): SQVTM, ANQGSEA. The CDR3 is made up of 13 amino acids. CDR3: CSAGQGTNYGYTF. The CDR3, as DNA: TGCAGCGCAGGACAGGGGACCAACTATGGCTACACCTTC.

Remarks on this clonotype: A clone one base away is much larger, so this may be a read error. The conserved closing phenylalanine or tryptophan is absent in this CDR3, likely reflecting a read error. J is TRBJ1-1 and V is TRBV10-2; D not certain. The CDR3 covers 13 residues. The germline V gene encodes CDR1 WSHSY and CDR2 SAAADI. V lost 4 bases and J lost 0, with 6 bases in between. The DNA for the CDR3 is TGCGCCAGCAGTGCAGAGATGAACACTGAAGCTTTCCTT. This sequence encodes CASSAEMNTEAFL.

This clonotype was seen more than once but under ten times. At one end, the junction sequence differs from germline, possibly due to a read error. The genes are TRBV7-2 and TRBJ2-7; 7 positions match TRBD1. This CDR3 contains 15 residues. Germline CDR1 reads SGHTA; CDR2 reads FQGNSA. The CDR3 nucleotides read TGTGCCAGCAGCTTAGCCCAGGGACAGAACTACGGGCAGTACTTC. It specifies CASSLAQGQNYGQYF.

The CDR3 sequence is CASSTDRAGYTF. The CDR3 DNA reads TGTGCCAGCAGCACAGACAGGGCCGGCTACACCTTC. The chain combines TRBV2 with TRBJ1-2; the match to TRBD1 covers 7 bases. This CDR3 comprises 12 residues. Germline V gene data show CDR1 as SNHLY and CDR2 as FYNNEI. The junction had 6 bases not matched to a gene; V was cut back by 6 bases and J by 8 bases.

V and J are TRBV2 and TRBJ1-5, with D tentatively TRBD1 (6 bases). CDR3 length: 13 residues. Per germline, CDR1 SNHLY and CDR2 FYNNEI. Trimming pared 2 bases from V and 5 bases from J, leaving 7 bases between. The CDR3 sequence is CASSENRDQPQHF. CDR3 nucleotides: TGTGCCAGCAGTGAAAACAGGGATCAGCCCCAGCATTTT.

Only a few counts were recorded for this clonotype. The chain uses TRBV10-3 and TRBJ1-2; 7 nucleotides line up with TRBD1. Germline CDR1 is ENHRY and CDR2 is SYGVKD. V dropped 3 bases and J dropped 3; count of bases not matched to a gene: 13. CDR3 length: 17 residues. CDR3 sequence (DNA): TGTGCCATCAGTGACGCTTTGAATCCGGGACAGCACTATGGCTACACCTTC. Protein sequence: CAISDALNPGQHYGYTF.

This clonotype has a handful of counts. The V call is TRBV20-1, the J call TRBJ2-7; D unresolved. The CDR3 totals 12 residues. Germline assignment: CDR1 DFQATT and CDR2 SNEGSKA (reference sequence). V shed 3 bases and J shed 4 bases, with 10 bases lying between them. For the CDR3, the DNA is TGCAGTGCTAGTGCAATGAAATACGAGCAGTACTTC. Its protein is CSASAMKYEQYF.

The chain employs TRBV29-1 and TRBJ1-2; TRBD1 aligns across 11 bases. Germline V CDR1 and CDR2: SQVTM, ANQGSEA. The CDR3 sequence is 14 residues long. V was clipped by 1 base and J by 4 bases; unmatched bases: 2. The CDR3 spells CSVEGTGGVYGYTF. In DNA form, the CDR3 reads TGCAGCGTTGAAGGGACAGGGGGCGTCTATGGCTACACCTTC. Full variable domain (missing parts from reference TRBV29-1 and TRBJ1-2): SAVISQKPSRDICQRGTSLTIQCQVDSQVTMMFWYRQQPGQSLTLIATANQGSEATYESGFVIDKFPISRPNLTFSTLTVSNMSPEDSSIYLCSVEGTGGVYGYTFGSGTRLTVV.

This clonotype was observed at least ten times. J is TRBJ1-5 and V is TRBV24-1; 11 nucleotides match TRBD1. Trimming at V came to 4 bases and at J to 6 bases, leaving 7 bases not matched to a gene. The CDR3 runs to 16 residues. Looked up from germline, CDR1 is KGHDR and CDR2 is SFDVKD. The CDR3 region has the DNA TGTGCCACCAGTGACCCCGGACAGGGGGCCGGTCAGCCCCAGCATTTT. This gives the protein CATSDPGQGAGQPQHF.

In its sample, this clonotype was seen once. This chain uses TRBV11-2 with TRBJ2-5, with TRBD2 identical over 12 bases. The length of the CDR3 is 15 residues. J was trimmed by 4 bases and V by 5 bases; bases with no gene match: 5. Germline loops: CDR1 SGHAT, CDR2 FQNNGV. The CDR3 DNA reads TGTGCCAGCAGCCCCGGACTAGCGGGACTAGAGACCCAGTACTTC. As protein: CASSPGLAGLETQYF.